The rows below give T cell receptor beta chains drawn from one sample of a study of PD-1 blockade in classical Hodgkin lymphoma. The repertoire was sequenced with immunoSEQ multiplex PCR; TCRdb's copy has only in-frame clones and lacks some. The sample lists about 39,000 clones, over 70% occurring once. The starting material was peripheral blood mononuclear cells (PBMCs), obtained before the fourth cycle of nivolumab. All receptors come from a human donor with classical Hodgkin lymphoma. Both conserved end residues are part of each CDR3. Each record gives: J gene, D gene, clone size, V gene, CDR3 protein, CDR3 DNA. D genes are given only for firm matches. Expanded clones get a size class; other rows say once, few or many, or leave the size out.

j_call: TRBJ1-1
d_call: .
clone_size: once
v_call: TRBV6-5
cdr3_aa: CASRSRQVTNEAFF
cdr3_nt: TGTGCCAGCAGATCTAGACAGGTGACTAATGAAGCTTTCTTT

j_call: TRBJ2-1
d_call: TRBD1
clone_size: .
v_call: TRBV7-9
cdr3_aa: CASSLALRGHEQFF
cdr3_nt: TGTGCCAGCAGCTTAGCGCTCAGGGGGCATGAGCAGTTCTTC

j_call: TRBJ1-6
d_call: .
clone_size: .
v_call: TRBV5-6
cdr3_aa: CASSFSTGSSYNSPLHF
cdr3_nt: TGTGCCAGCAGCTTCTCGACAGGTAGCTCCTATAATTCACCCCTCCACTTT

j_call: TRBJ2-7
d_call: .
clone_size: .
v_call: TRBV28
cdr3_aa: CASSSPYGVHYEQYF
cdr3_nt: TGTGCCAGCAGTTCCCCGTACGGGGTACACTACGAGCAGTACTTC

j_call: TRBJ2-7
d_call: .
clone_size: few
v_call: TRBV5-6
cdr3_aa: CASSLVISDRPYEQYF
cdr3_nt: TGTGCCAGCAGCTTGGTAATAAGCGACAGGCCCTACGAGCAGTACTTC

j_call: TRBJ1-2
d_call: .
clone_size: .
v_call: TRBV5-1
cdr3_aa: CASSLAAGKNYGYTF
cdr3_nt: TGCGCCAGCAGCTTGGCCGCCGGGAAGAACTATGGCTACACCTTC

j_call: TRBJ2-3
d_call: .
clone_size: .
v_call: TRBV7-9
cdr3_aa: CASSLAATNTDTQYF
cdr3_nt: TGTGCCAGCAGCTTAGCGGCTACTAACACAGATACGCAGTATTTT

j_call: TRBJ2-5
d_call: .
clone_size: .
v_call: TRBV5-6
cdr3_aa: CASSLAGTHQETQYF
cdr3_nt: TGTGCCAGCAGCTTGGCGGGCACGCACCAAGAGACCCAGTACTTC

j_call: TRBJ2-1
d_call: TRBD1
clone_size: .
v_call: TRBV7-3
cdr3_aa: CASSPSRDRVDEQFF
cdr3_nt: TGTGCCAGCAGCCCGTCCCGGGACAGGGTCGATGAGCAGTTCTTC

j_call: TRBJ1-1
d_call: .
clone_size: .
v_call: TRBV6-1
cdr3_aa: CASRHTLYTEAFF
cdr3_nt: TGTGCCAGCAGACATACACTTTACACTGAAGCTTTCTTT

j_call: TRBJ2-5
d_call: TRBD2
clone_size: few
v_call: TRBV4-2
cdr3_aa: CASSQDGGLAEQETQYF
cdr3_nt: TGTGCCAGCAGCCAAGATGGGGGACTAGCGGAGCAAGAGACCCAGTACTTC

j_call: TRBJ2-5
d_call: TRBD1
clone_size: .
v_call: TRBV18
cdr3_aa: CASSGQGGLAETQYF
cdr3_nt: TGTGCCAGCTCAGGACAGGGAGGCTTGGCGGAGACCCAGTACTTC

j_call: TRBJ1-5
d_call: .
clone_size: .
v_call: TRBV5-6
cdr3_aa: CASSLFGGAKRNQPQHF
cdr3_nt: TGTGCCAGCAGCTTGTTCGGTGGGGCGAAAAGGAATCAGCCCCAGCATTTT

j_call: TRBJ1-5
d_call: .
clone_size: .
v_call: TRBV19
cdr3_aa: CASSMTGGNQPQHF
cdr3_nt: TGTGCCAGTAGTATGACAGGAGGCAATCAGCCCCAGCATTTT

j_call: TRBJ2-3
d_call: .
clone_size: .
v_call: TRBV5-1
cdr3_aa: CASSLLTDTQYF
cdr3_nt: TGCGCCAGCAGCTTACTTACAGATACGCAGTATTTT

j_call: TRBJ1-3
d_call: .
clone_size: .
v_call: TRBV9
cdr3_aa: CASSRGGAADTIYF
cdr3_nt: TGTGCCAGCAGCCGCGGAGGGGCTGCCGACACCATATATTTT

j_call: TRBJ1-1
d_call: .
clone_size: .
v_call: TRBV4-3
cdr3_aa: CASSQVHGETEAFF
cdr3_nt: TGCGCCAGCAGCCAAGTACACGGGGAGACTGAAGCTTTCTTT

j_call: TRBJ1-2
d_call: .
clone_size: .
v_call: TRBV7-9
cdr3_aa: CASSLGETGGYTF
cdr3_nt: TGTGCCAGCAGCTTAGGGGAGACCGGTGGCTACACCTTC

j_call: TRBJ2-5
d_call: .
clone_size: few
v_call: TRBV7-2
cdr3_aa: CASSGRRLQETQYF
cdr3_nt: TGTGCCAGCAGCGGAAGACGGTTGCAAGAGACCCAGTACTTC

j_call: TRBJ2-7
d_call: TRBD1
clone_size: .
v_call: TRBV6-5
cdr3_aa: CASSYSTGGLDEQYF
cdr3_nt: TGTGCCAGCAGTTACTCGACAGGGGGCTTAGACGAGCAGTACTTC

j_call: TRBJ2-7
d_call: .
clone_size: .
v_call: TRBV28
cdr3_aa: CASRFYNSYEQYF
cdr3_nt: TGTGCCAGCAGGTTCTATAACTCCTACGAGCAGTACTTC

j_call: TRBJ2-7
d_call: .
clone_size: .
v_call: TRBV11-2
cdr3_aa: CASSLFTESYEQYF
cdr3_nt: TGTGCCAGCAGCTTATTTACTGAATCCTACGAGCAGTACTTC

j_call: TRBJ1-6
d_call: TRBD1
clone_size: .
v_call: TRBV2
cdr3_aa: CASSAQGSDSPLHF
cdr3_nt: TGTGCCAGCAGTGCACAGGGGAGTGATTCACCCCTCCACTTT

j_call: TRBJ2-5
d_call: .
clone_size: once
v_call: TRBV7-9
cdr3_aa: CASSSQGSQETQYF
cdr3_nt: TGTGCCAGCAGTTCCCAGGGGAGCCAAGAGACCCAGTACTTC

j_call: TRBJ2-3
d_call: .
clone_size: .
v_call: TRBV18
cdr3_aa: CASSPLEDTQYF
cdr3_nt: TGTGCCAGCTCGCCCCTAGAGGATACGCAGTATTTT

j_call: TRBJ2-1
d_call: .
clone_size: .
v_call: TRBV5-6
cdr3_aa: CASSQGTYNEQFF
cdr3_nt: TGTGCCAGCAGCCAGGGCACATACAATGAGCAGTTCTTC

j_call: TRBJ2-5
d_call: .
clone_size: .
v_call: TRBV7-2
cdr3_aa: CASSLVSRPKGETQYF
cdr3_nt: TGTGCCAGCAGCTTAGTTTCTAGGCCCAAGGGGGAGACCCAGTACTTC

j_call: TRBJ2-5
d_call: .
clone_size: .
v_call: TRBV7-8
cdr3_aa: CASTPSGRETQYF
cdr3_nt: TGTGCCAGCACCCCCAGCGGGCGGGAGACCCAGTACTTC

j_call: TRBJ1-1
d_call: TRBD1
clone_size: once
v_call: TRBV10-3
cdr3_aa: CAIGSGTGGTKAFF
cdr3_nt: TGTGCCATCGGATCCGGGACAGGGGGAACGAAAGCTTTCTTT

j_call: TRBJ1-6
d_call: .
clone_size: .
v_call: TRBV9
cdr3_aa: CASSLSPVLYNSPLHF
cdr3_nt: TGTGCCAGCAGCCTATCCCCCGTCCTCTATAATTCACCCCTCCACTTT

j_call: TRBJ2-7
d_call: .
clone_size: .
v_call: TRBV9
cdr3_aa: CASSVAGSGSEQYF
cdr3_nt: TGTGCCAGCAGCGTAGCTGGTTCAGGGAGCGAGCAGTACTTC

j_call: TRBJ2-7
d_call: .
clone_size: few
v_call: TRBV12-2
cdr3_aa: CASRSLAGAYEQYF
cdr3_nt: TGTGCAAGTCGCTCGCTAGCGGGGGCCTACGAGCAGTACTTC

j_call: TRBJ2-7
d_call: .
clone_size: few
v_call: TRBV10-3
cdr3_aa: CAISEASYEQYF
cdr3_nt: TGTGCCATCAGTGAGGCCTCCTACGAGCAGTACTTC

j_call: TRBJ2-4
d_call: .
clone_size: .
v_call: TRBV2
cdr3_aa: CASTSGTWGKNIQYF
cdr3_nt: TGTGCCAGCACCTCTGGGACCTGGGGCAAAAACATTCAGTACTTC

j_call: TRBJ2-1
d_call: TRBD1
clone_size: .
v_call: TRBV4-2
cdr3_aa: CASSPTGGEQFF
cdr3_nt: TGTGCCAGCAGCCCAACAGGGGGCGAGCAGTTCTTC

j_call: TRBJ1-3
d_call: .
clone_size: .
v_call: TRBV7-2
cdr3_aa: CASSLEEGNTIYF
cdr3_nt: TGTGCCAGCAGCTTAGAGGAAGGAAACACCATATATTTT

j_call: TRBJ2-7
d_call: .
clone_size: .
v_call: TRBV7-9
cdr3_aa: CASSRRGQPRYEQYF
cdr3_nt: TGTGCCAGCAGCCGCCGTGGGCAGCCACGCTACGAGCAGTACTTC

j_call: TRBJ2-5
d_call: .
clone_size: .
v_call: TRBV5-1
cdr3_aa: CASSFDAGGVRETQYF
cdr3_nt: TGCGCCAGCAGCTTCGACGCTGGCGGGGTCCGAGAGACCCAGTACTTC

j_call: TRBJ1-3
d_call: .
clone_size: .
v_call: TRBV7-8
cdr3_aa: CASSLTWDFGGNTIYF
cdr3_nt: TGTGCCAGCAGCTTAACATGGGACTTCGGAGGAAACACCATATATTTT

j_call: TRBJ1-2
d_call: .
clone_size: few
v_call: TRBV5-1
cdr3_aa: CASKGEYGYTF
cdr3_nt: TGCGCCAGTAAAGGGGAGTATGGCTACACCTTC